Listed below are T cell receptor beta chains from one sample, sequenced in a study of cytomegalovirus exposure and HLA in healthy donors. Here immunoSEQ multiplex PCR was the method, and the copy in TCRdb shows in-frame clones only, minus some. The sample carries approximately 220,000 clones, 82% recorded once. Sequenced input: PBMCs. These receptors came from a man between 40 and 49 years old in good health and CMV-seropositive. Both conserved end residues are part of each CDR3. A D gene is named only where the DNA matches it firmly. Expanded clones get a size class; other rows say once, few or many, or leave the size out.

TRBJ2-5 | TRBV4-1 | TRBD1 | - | CASSQEQGAWETQYF | TGCGCCAGCAGCCAAGAACAGGGGGCTTGGGAGACCCAGTACTTC
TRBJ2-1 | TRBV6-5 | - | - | CASSNTGSSYNEQFF | TGTGCCAGCAGTAACACAGGGAGCTCCTACAATGAGCAGTTCTTC
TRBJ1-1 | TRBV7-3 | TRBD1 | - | CASSFAQGAAFF | TGTGCCAGCAGCTTCGCACAGGGGGCTGCTTTCTTT
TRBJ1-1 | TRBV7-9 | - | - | CASRAGEINTEAFF | TGTGCCAGCAGAGCAGGGGAGATAAACACTGAAGCTTTCTTT
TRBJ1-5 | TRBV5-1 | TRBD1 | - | CASSPTGGNQPQHF | TGCGCCAGCAGCCCTACAGGGGGCAATCAGCCCCAGCATTTT
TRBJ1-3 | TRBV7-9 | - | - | CASSLASGNRTIYF | TGTGCCAGCAGCTTAGCTTCAGGGAACCGGACCATATATTTT
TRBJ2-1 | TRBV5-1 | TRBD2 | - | CASRRLAGVSSYNEQFF | TGCGCCAGCAGGCGACTAGCGGGCGTAAGCTCCTACAATGAGCAGTTCTTC
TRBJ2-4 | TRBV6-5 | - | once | CASTQGSIQYF | TGTGCCAGCACCCAGGGCAGCATTCAGTACTTC
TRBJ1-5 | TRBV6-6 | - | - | CASSPRENQPQHF | TGTGCCAGCAGTCCAAGGGAGAATCAGCCCCAGCATTTT
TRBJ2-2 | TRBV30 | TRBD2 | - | CAWVEREAGELFF | TGTGCCTGGGTCGAGCGGGAGGCCGGGGAGCTGTTTTTT
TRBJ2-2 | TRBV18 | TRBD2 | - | CASSPRPGLAGREGTGELFF | TGTGCCAGCTCACCCCGACCGGGACTAGCGGGAAGAGAGGGCACCGGGGAGCTGTTTTTT
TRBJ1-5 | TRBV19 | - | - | CASSGQHSNQPQHF | TGTGCCAGTAGCGGACAGCATAGCAATCAGCCCCAGCATTTT
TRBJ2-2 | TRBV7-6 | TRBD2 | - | CASTALAGGNTGELFF | TGTGCCAGCACCGCACTAGCGGGAGGTAACACCGGGGAGCTGTTTTTT
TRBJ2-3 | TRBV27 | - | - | CASSLSSGDTDTQYF | TGTGCCAGCAGTTTATCTTCGGGGGACACAGATACGCAGTATTTT
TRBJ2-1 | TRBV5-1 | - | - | CASTSTSSYNEQFF | TGCGCCAGCACTAGCACCAGCTCCTACAATGAGCAGTTCTTC
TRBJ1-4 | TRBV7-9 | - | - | CASSLAATTDEKLFF | TGTGCCAGCAGCTTAGCCGCGACAACGGATGAAAAACTGTTTTTT
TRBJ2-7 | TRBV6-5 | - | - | CASSSPGVPYEQYF | TGTGCCAGCAGTTCCCCCGGGGTCCCCTACGAGCAGTACTTC
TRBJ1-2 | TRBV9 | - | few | CASSVDSTSTYGYTF | TGTGCCAGCAGCGTAGATAGCACAAGTACCTATGGCTACACCTTC
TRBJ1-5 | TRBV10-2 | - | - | CASNGGSNQPQHF | TGCGCCAGCAACGGGGGAAGCAATCAGCCCCAGCATTTT
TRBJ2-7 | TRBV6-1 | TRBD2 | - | CASSEASSGSGGQYF | TGTGCCAGCAGTGAAGCTAGTAGCGGGAGTGGCGGGCAGTACTTC
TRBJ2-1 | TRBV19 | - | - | CASSTQGYNEQFF | TGTGCCAGTAGTACACAGGGCTACAATGAGCAGTTCTTC
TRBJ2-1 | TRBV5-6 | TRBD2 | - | CASSTRGTSGRALFF | TGTGCCAGCTCCACCCGGGGGACTAGCGGGAGGGCCTTGTTCTTC
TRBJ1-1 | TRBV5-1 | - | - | CASSQTGPNTEAFF | TGCGCCAGCAGCCAGACAGGACCTAACACTGAAGCTTTCTTT
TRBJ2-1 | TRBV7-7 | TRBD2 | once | CASSEGLAGGTNEQFF | TGTGCTAGCTCAGAGGGACTAGCGGGAGGGACCAATGAGCAGTTCTTC
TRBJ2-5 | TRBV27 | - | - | CAIARSGPQETQYF | TGTGCCATCGCGCGGTCAGGGCCCCAAGAGACCCAGTACTTC
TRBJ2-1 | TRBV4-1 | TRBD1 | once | CASSQDLGTGGNEQFF | TGCGCCAGCAGCCAAGATTTAGGGACAGGGGGGAATGAGCAGTTCTTC
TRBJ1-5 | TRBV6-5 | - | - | CASSPGGGNQPQHF | TGTGCCAGCAGTCCCGGAGGGGGCAATCAGCCCCAGCATTTT
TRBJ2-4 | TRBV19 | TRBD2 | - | CASSVGLAEGVIAKNIQYF | TGTGCCAGTAGTGTCGGACTAGCGGAGGGGGTAATAGCCAAAAACATTCAGTACTTC
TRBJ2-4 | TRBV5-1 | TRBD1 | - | CASSLGTGKNIQYF | TGCGCCAGCAGCCTGGGGACAGGGAAAAACATTCAGTACTTC
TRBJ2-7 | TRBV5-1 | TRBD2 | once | CASSLGDSGVFEQYF | TGCGCCAGCAGCTTGGGTGATAGCGGGGTTTTCGAGCAGTACTTC
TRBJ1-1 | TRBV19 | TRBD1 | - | CASSITGDNTEAFF | TGTGCCAGTAGTATAACAGGGGATAACACTGAAGCTTTCTTT
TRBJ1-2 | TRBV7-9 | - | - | CASSLAEKDPGGYTF | TGTGCCAGCAGCTTAGCGGAGAAGGATCCTGGGGGCTACACCTTC
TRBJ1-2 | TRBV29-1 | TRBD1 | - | CSVDRDRYGYTF | TGCAGCGTCGACAGGGATCGATATGGCTACACCTTC
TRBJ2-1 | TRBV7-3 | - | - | CASSLIGGTYNEQFF | TGTGCCAGCAGCTTGATTGGCGGAACCTACAATGAGCAGTTCTTC
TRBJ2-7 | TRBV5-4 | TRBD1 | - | CASSKSIRDSGYEQYF | TGTGCCAGCAGCAAGTCGATCCGGGACAGTGGCTACGAGCAGTACTTC
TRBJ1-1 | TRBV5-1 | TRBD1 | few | CASSDRGGYTEAFF | TGCGCCAGCAGCGACAGGGGCGGGTACACTGAAGCTTTCTTT
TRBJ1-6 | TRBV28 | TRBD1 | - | CASSLHRGTSPLHF | TGTGCCAGCAGTTTACACAGGGGTACATCACCCCTCCACTTT
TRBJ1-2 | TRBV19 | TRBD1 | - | CASSMMSGRGPLPYGYTF | TGTGCCAGTAGTATGATGTCCGGGAGGGGGCCTTTACCTTATGGCTACACCTTC
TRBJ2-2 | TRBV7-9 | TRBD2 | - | CASSSSGRNTGELFF | TGTGCCAGCAGTTCTAGCGGGCGGAACACCGGGGAGCTGTTTTTT
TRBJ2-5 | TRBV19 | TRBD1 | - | CASSGGQAGKTQYF | TGTGCCAGTAGTGGGGGACAGGCCGGGAAGACCCAGTACTTC
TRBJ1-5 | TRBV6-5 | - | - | CASSWSGNQPQHF | TGTGCCAGCAGTTGGTCGGGAAATCAGCCCCAGCATTTT
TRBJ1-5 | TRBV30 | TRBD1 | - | CAWSAGTGGSLMNQPQHF | TGTGCCTGGAGCGCTGGGACAGGGGGAAGTTTGATGAATCAGCCCCAGCATTTT
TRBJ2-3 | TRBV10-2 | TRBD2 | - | CASSDGTSGRGADTQYF | TGCGCCAGCAGTGACGGGACTAGCGGGAGAGGGGCAGATACGCAGTATTTT
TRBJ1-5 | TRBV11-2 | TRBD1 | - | CASSLGQGPQHF | TGTGCCAGCAGCCTCGGACAGGGTCCCCAGCATTTT
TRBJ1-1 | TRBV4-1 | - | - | CASSQPGSGTEAFF | TGCGCCAGCAGCCAGCCTGGCAGTGGCACTGAAGCTTTCTTT
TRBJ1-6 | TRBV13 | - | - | CASSLGLPSSYNSPLHF | TGTGCCAGCAGCTTAGGACTCCCAAGCTCCTATAATTCACCCCTCCACTTT
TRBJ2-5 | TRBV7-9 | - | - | CASSPTDYQETQYF | TGTGCCAGCAGCCCGACAGATTACCAAGAGACCCAGTACTTC
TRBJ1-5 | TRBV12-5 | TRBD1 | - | CASGLVRGQSNQPQHF | TGTGCTAGTGGTTTGGTTCGGGGACAGTCCAATCAGCCCCAGCATTTT
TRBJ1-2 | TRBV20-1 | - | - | CSARGGNGYTF | TGCAGTGCTAGGGGAGGGAATGGCTACACCTTC
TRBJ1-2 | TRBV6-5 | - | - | CASSSPTASYGYTF | TGTGCCAGCAGTTCCCCGACAGCTTCCTATGGCTACACCTTC
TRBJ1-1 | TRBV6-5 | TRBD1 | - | CASSYAGTDTEAFF | TGTGCCAGCAGTTATGCCGGGACAGACACTGAAGCTTTCTTT